These 21 T cell receptor beta chains were sequenced from one sample in a study of T cell clones after liver transplantation. Assay used: immunoSEQ multiplex PCR; TCRdb lists only in-frame clones, some missing. Of over 45,000 clones in the sample, approximately 71% are singletons; the top ten hold just under 10%. The sequencing used CD4+ T cells from blood, collected approximately 52 months after liver transplant. All receptors come from a human patient who received a liver transplant. Among the T cells, some may be from the graft donor.

In this sample, this clone turned up a few times. The chain couples TRBV11-2 to TRBJ2-7; D unresolved. The CDR3 runs to 14 residues. Trimming took off 3 bases at V and 3 bases at J, with 12 bases between the two ends. Germline V lookup: CDR1 SGHAT, CDR2 FQNNGV. The chain's CDR3 is CASSFLASGYEQYF. CDR3 DNA: TGTGCCAGCAGCTTTCTCGCGTCTGGCTACGAGCAGTACTTC.

The gene calls are TRBV5-1 and TRBJ2-6; 8 bases are a match to TRBD1. J lost 0 bases, V lost 1 base, and 3 bases had no gene match. Germline V gives CDR1 SGHRS, CDR2 YFSETQ. This CDR3 has 17 residues. CDR3 sequence (DNA): TGCGCCAGCAGCTTGCACAGGGGGTTCTCTGGGGCCAACGTCCTGACTTTC. It specifies CASSLHRGFSGANVLTF.

V gene TRBV15 combines with J gene TRBJ1-4, with 7 nucleotides matching TRBD1. The V and J ends lost 8 bases and 0 bases, in that order; junction bases with no gene match: 15. The CDR3 consists of 18 residues. Germline V gene lookup returns CDR1 LNHNV and CDR2 YYDKDF (reference sequence). CDR3: CATLPGQGVVSTNEKLFF. DNA of the CDR3: TGTGCCACCCTGCCAGGGCAGGGGGTCGTGTCAACTAATGAAAAACTGTTTTTT. The full variable domain, with the rest looked up from reference TRBV15 and TRBJ1-4, is DAMVIQNPRYQVTQFGKPVTLSCSQTLNHNVMYWYQQKSSQAPKLLFHYYDKDFNNEADTPDNFQSRRPNTSFCFLDIRSPGLGDTAMYLCATLPGQGVVSTNEKLFFGSGTQLSVL.

J is TRBJ2-2 and V is TRBV5-1, with TRBD1 matching over 7 bases. Germline V gene sequence: CDR1 SGHRS, CDR2 YFSETQ. Trimming at V came to 5 bases and at J to 5 bases, leaving 9 bases not matched to a gene. The CDR3 extends over 15 amino acids. The chain's CDR3 is CASRATGADTGELFF. For the CDR3, the DNA is TGCGCCAGCAGGGCTACAGGGGCGGATACCGGGGAGCTGTTTTTT.

The chain couples TRBV19 to TRBJ1-2; 7 bases agree with TRBD1. CDR1 and CDR2 (germline): LNHDA, SQIVND (reference sequence). The CDR3 runs to 16 residues. Trimming removed 3 bases from V and 8 bases from J; junction bases left unmatched: 15. This CDR3 reads CASSIGGQEPLGGYTF. Written as DNA, the CDR3 is TGTGCCAGTAGTATTGGAGGACAGGAGCCTTTGGGAGGCTACACCTTC. The full variable domain, with the rest looked up from reference TRBV19 and TRBJ1-2, is DGGITQSPKYLFRKEGQNVTLSCEQNLNHDAMYWYRQDPGQGLRLIYYSQIVNDFQKGDIAEGYSVSREKKESFPLTVTSAQKNPTAFYLCASSIGGQEPLGGYTFGSGTRLTVV.

CDR3 amino acids: CASSLSPDRGYGYTF. For the CDR3, the DNA is TGTGCCAGCAGCTTGTCTCCGGACAGGGGGTATGGCTACACCTTC. V is TRBV4-2 and J is TRBJ1-2, with TRBD1 identical over 10 bases. The ends lost 5 bases at V and 5 bases at J; junction bases unmatched: 8. This CDR3 has 15 amino acids. From germline, CDR1 is LGHNA and CDR2 YNFKEQ.

The gene calls are TRBV5-6 and TRBJ2-7; the D is unclear. The CDR3 is made up of 14 amino acids. V was trimmed by 6 bases and J by 5 bases, leaving 18 bases between them. CDR1 and CDR2 from the germline V gene are SGHDT and YYEEEE. The CDR3 region is CASTDSRPLDEQYF. The DNA of the CDR3 is TGTGCCAGCACCGACTCAAGGCCCCTCGACGAGCAGTACTTC.

The chain joins TRBV18 to TRBJ1-1, with 9 bases lining up with TRBD1. CDR3 length equals 15 residues. Germline V CDR1 and CDR2: KGHSH, LQKENI. V lost 3 bases, J lost 0 bases, and 2 bases stayed unmatched. As DNA, the CDR3 is TGTGCCAGCTCACCGGGACAGGGAATGAACACTGAAGCTTTCTTT. Translation gives CASSPGQGMNTEAFF.

The chain is built from TRBV6-1 and TRBJ1-5; TRBD1 aligns across 9 bases. Per germline, CDR1 MNHNS and CDR2 SASEGT. Germline trimming cut 5 bases from V and 7 bases from J; bases unmatched to any gene: 6. The CDR3 spans 14 residues. The CDR3, as DNA: TGTGCCAGCAGTCAACAGGGGGCTCGGCAGCCCCAGCATTTT. Amino acid sequence: CASSQQGARQPQHF.

The chain links TRBV27 to TRBJ2-2; TRBD2 matches 12 bases. The CDR3 is 18 residues long. Germline lookup yields CDR1 MNHEY and CDR2 SMNVEV (reference sequence). J gave up 1 base and V 2 bases, and 5 bases lay outside the gene matches. This chain's CDR3 is CASSLPSGGAGNTGELFF. The CDR3 region has the DNA TGTGCCAGCAGTTTACCTAGCGGGGGGGCCGGGAACACCGGGGAGCTGTTTTTT.

The chain links TRBV28 to TRBJ1-2, with D hard to call. From germline, CDR1 is MDHEN and CDR2 SYDVKM. The ends were cut back, 6 bases at V and 3 bases at J, with 17 bases in the middle. The CDR3 has 15 amino acids. The DNA of the CDR3 is TGTGCCAGCAGATCTGGCCCCGAAACCGACTATGGCTACACCTTC. This encodes CASRSGPETDYGYTF.

The rearrangement joins TRBV7-2 to TRBJ1-1; D unclear. The CDR3 is 14 residues long. Germline-derived CDR1 and CDR2 are SGHTA and FQGNSA. Deletions cut 1 base from V and 0 bases from J, with 6 bases between. The CDR3 DNA sequence: TGTGCCAGCAGCTTAGGGGCTTTGAACACTGAAGCTTTCTTT. Translation gives CASSLGALNTEAFF. Looking up the rest from reference TRBV7-2 and TRBJ1-1 gives the full variable domain: GAGVSQSPSNKVTEKGKDVELRCDPISGHTALYWYRQSLGQGLEFLIYFQGNSAPDKSGLPSDRFSAERTGGSVSTLTIQRTQQEDSAVYLCASSLGALNTEAFFGQGTRLTVV.

V and J are TRBV6-1 and TRBJ2-1; 9 positions agree with TRBD1. This CDR3 region has 16 residues. The germline CDR1 and CDR2 sequences are MNHNS and SASEGT. V was clipped by 4 bases and J by 5 bases; unmatched bases: 9. The CDR3 protein is CASSGAGTGKNNEQFF. CDR3 nucleotides: TGTGCCAGCAGTGGTGCCGGGACAGGGAAGAACAATGAGCAGTTCTTC.

The chain employs TRBV11-2 and TRBJ2-7; a weak D match, TRBD2 (5 bases). The CDR3 contains 14 residues. The germline gives CDR1 SGHAT, CDR2 FQNNGV. Between the trimmed V and J ends, which lost 7 bases and 1 base, there was a span of 14 bases. In DNA, the CDR3 is TGTGCCAGCACCCCGGCGGGTAGTTCCTACGAGCAGTACTTC. Its translation: CASTPAGSSYEQYF.

This chain connects TRBV23-1 to TRBJ1-2, with unresolved D. TRBV23-1 carries the ORF label, with uncertain function. This CDR3 region has 12 residues. Trimming took 4 bases from V and 11 from J, leaving 14 bases between them. DNA of the CDR3: TGCGCCAGCAGTCCCGCCCGCCAAAGGTACACCTTC. This sequence encodes CASSPARQRYTF.

The V and J genes are TRBV7-2 and TRBJ2-1; a weak D match, TRBD2 (6 bases). The CDR3 has 14 amino acids. Germline CDR1 and CDR2: SGHTA and FQGNSA. Trimming removed 5 bases from V and 7 bases from J, with 15 bases in between. For the CDR3, the DNA is TGTGCCAGCAGCCCGGAGGTAGCGGATAATGAGCAGTTCTTC. This codes for CASSPEVADNEQFF. The complete variable domain, with remaining parts taken from reference TRBV7-2 and TRBJ2-1, reads GAGVSQSPSNKVTEKGKDVELRCDPISGHTALYWYRQSLGQGLEFLIYFQGNSAPDKSGLPSDRFSAERTGGSVSTLTIQRTQQEDSAVYLCASSPEVADNEQFFGPGTRLTVL.

The rearrangement uses TRBV6-6 and TRBJ1-6, with 9 bases aligning to TRBD1. The CDR3 runs 15 residues. Germline CDR1 and CDR2: MNHNY and SVGAGI (reference sequence). Losses at the gene ends were 7 bases for V and 7 bases for J; bases not matched to a gene: 8. This CDR3 reads CASTIDRGRNSPLHF. Here the CDR3 DNA reads TGTGCCAGCACAATCGACAGGGGGAGAAATTCACCCCTCCACTTT.

The rearrangement links TRBV18 to TRBJ2-5; no reliable D call. Germline V gives CDR1 KGHSH, CDR2 LQKENI. The CDR3 contains 15 residues. Trimming left V 6 bases short and J 2 bases short, with 16 bases between. The CDR3 region has the DNA TGTGCCAGCTCCCTAATGGGGAACCGGCAAGAGACCCAGTACTTC. Translated: CASSLMGNRQETQYF.

The V call is TRBV7-9, the J call TRBJ2-7; D remains unclear. CDR1 and CDR2 (germline): SEHNR, FQNEAQ (reference sequence). This CDR3 region has 14 residues. V was clipped by 3 bases and J by 1 base, with 10 bases between them. The CDR3 loop is CASSLLGPSYEQYF. The CDR3 bases are TGTGCCAGCAGCTTGCTGGGCCCATCCTACGAGCAGTACTTC.

The V call is TRBV9, the J call TRBJ1-2; D gene uncertain. The CDR3 totals 13 residues. V was trimmed by 0 bases and J by 4 bases, leaving 7 bases between them. Germline values: CDR1 SGDLS, CDR2 YYNGEE. Here the CDR3 reads CASSVVSAYGYTF. CDR3 coding DNA: TGTGCCAGCAGCGTAGTGTCGGCCTATGGCTACACCTTC.

Worth noting for this clone: The identical CDR3 is also encoded by other nucleotide sequences in the sample. This chain connects TRBV5-5 to TRBJ1-4; 11 positions agree with TRBD1. This CDR3 is 14 amino acids long. Germline V CDR1 and CDR2: SGHKS, YYEKEE (reference sequence). The V gene end was trimmed by 2 bases and the J gene end by 8 bases; junction bases not matched to a gene: 2. The CDR3 loop reads CASSLGQGAEKLFF. CDR3 DNA: TGTGCCAGCAGCTTAGGACAGGGGGCAGAAAAACTGTTTTTT.